This T cell receptor (beta chain) was obtained from a study of OX40 agonist ivuxolimab in advanced cancers. Looking at the study overall: The costimulatory receptor OX40 (CD134) was targeted by ivuxolimab, a fully human IgG2 agonistic monoclonal antibody. Intravenous ivuxolimab was administered to patients every 2 weeks at six dose levels: 0.01, 0.1, 0.3, 1.5, 3 and 10 mg/kg. Among the roughly 52 dose-escalation patients, some 20 had hepatocellular carcinoma, approximately 15 melanoma, 9 renal cell carcinoma and 9 head and neck cancer. In the dose-escalation cohort, roughly 80% of patients were male, and the mean age was approximately 60 years, with a range of roughly 20 to 80. Prior anti-PD-1, anti-PD-L1 or anti-CTLA-4 therapy was permitted, and about two fifths of dose-escalation patients had received checkpoint inhibitors. Partial responses occurred in three dose-escalation patients, of whom one had hepatocellular carcinoma and two had cutaneous melanoma. The purpose of peripheral TCRbeta sequencing was to test whether ivuxolimab changed TCR sequence diversity and led to clonal T-cell expansion. The paper reports the monotherapy dose-escalation portion (N of about 47 patients) of the phase I ivuxolimab trial. What the study reported, not specific to this receptor: In the 0.1-3.0 mg/kg groups, partial responders were among the patients with the lowest normalized peripheral clonal expansion, particularly in CD8+ T cells. On average, CD8+ T cells showed more expanded clones than CD4+ T cells after ivuxolimab. Which antigens the clonally expanded peripheral T cells were specific for was not determined. Low levels of normalized T-cell clonal expansion were also seen in some nonresponding patients. At doses from 0.1 to 3.0 mg/kg, clonal expansion was seen in both CD4+ and CD8+ blood T cells between baseline and week 6.

The germline V end is reduced by 4 bases and the J end by 1 base; junction bases left unmatched: 6. The germline V gene specifies SGHRS as CDR1 and YFSETQ as CDR2. From the cysteine through the phenylalanine, the CDR3 covers 15 amino acids. Only the CDR3 part of the read is kept: 45 bases, read in frame from the first base. On this clone: Its antigen specificity is not known. No per-base quality is available; no much larger clone lies one base away.

Patients with a history of autoimmune disease or receiving systemic immunosuppression were excluded from the trial. In every dose cohort, peripheral blood was drawn for TCR sequencing at baseline, cycle 4 day 1, and cycle 7 day 1. The samples were taken from a phase I, first-in-human, multicenter, open-label dose-escalation trial of ivuxolimab. Adults with locally advanced or metastatic head and neck squamous cell, hepatocellular, melanoma or renal cell carcinoma were enrolled in the trial. Before TCR sequencing, CD4+ and CD8+ T cells were separately sorted from peripheral blood. Genomic DNA was extracted from sorted cells for sequencing of the TCRbeta CDR3 region. The immunoSEQ Assay was used for sequencing of TCRbeta CDR3 regions. TCRdb stores this immuneACCESS table with in-frame sequences only. Part of the clones is absent; in the studies checked, under half of the shortfall reflects unresolved V genes, and no reason is known for the rest. The sample records roughly 30,000 clones, 74% of which are singletons. Under 15% of the sample is in the top ten clones.

The sample was CD4+ or CD8+ T cells sorted from blood, taken in a trial of the OX40 agonist ivuxolimab. The origin of this receptor is an adult with an advanced solid tumor such as melanoma, head and neck, liver or kidney cancer. This sequence uses TRBV5-1 and TRBJ1-1; 8 bases in the middle match TRBD1. The CDR3 in this case is CASSTGQVSNTEAFF. The DNA sequence is TGCGCCAGCAGCACGGGACAGGTCTCGAACACTGAAGCTTTCTTT. Full variable domain (CDR3 extended with the reference TRBV5-1 and TRBJ1-1 proteins): KAGVTQTPRYLIKTRGQQVTLSCSPISGHRSVSWYQQTPGQGLQFLFEYFSETQRNKGNFPGRFSGRQFSNSRSEMNVSTLELGDSALYLCASSTGQVSNTEAFFGQGTRLTVV.